What follows are 10 T cell receptor beta chains derived from one specimen sequenced in a study of blood T cell repertoires in COVID-19. Libraries were prepared by immunoSEQ multiplex PCR; TCRdb keeps only in-frame clonotypes and omits some of them. The sample lists hundreds of thousands of clones, less than 85% occurring once. Source material: PBMCs or T cells enriched from blood (not recorded which). The receptors were sampled from a woman aged 25 to 39 who had been exposed to COVID-19.

J is TRBJ1-2 and V is TRBV28, with TRBD1 matching over 10 bases. Germline trimming cut 2 bases from V and 0 bases from J; bases unmatched to any gene: 6. The CDR3 consists of 17 residues. Germline V gives CDR1 MDHEN, CDR2 SYDVKM. DNA for the CDR3: TGTGCCAGCAGTTTAAATCCGGGACAGGGGCCTAACTATGGCTACACCTTC. Its translation: CASSLNPGQGPNYGYTF.

The V gene is TRBV27, the J gene TRBJ1-1, with D maybe TRBD1 (5 bases). With 3 bases removed from V and 9 bases from J, the gap between germline ends came to 14 bases. The CDR3 loop spans 13 amino acids. Germline-derived CDR1 and CDR2 are MNHEY and SMNVEV (reference sequence). The CDR3 sequence is CASSFWNAGQAFF. CDR3 DNA sequence: TGTGCCAGCAGTTTCTGGAATGCGGGGCAAGCTTTCTTT.

This clone was seen a few times. This CDR3 reads CASSLEQFYEQYF. The CDR3 coding sequence is TGTGCCAGCAGCTTAGAACAGTTCTACGAGCAGTACTTC. The V call is TRBV7-2, the J call TRBJ2-7; unclear D gene. CDR1 is SGHTA and CDR2 is FQGNSA in the germline V gene. V was cut by 1 base and J by 3 bases, with 7 bases left in between. This CDR3 is built from 13 residues.

The chain carries TRBV7-3 and TRBJ2-4; 8 nucleotides match TRBD1. V lost 3 bases and J lost 2; bases outside the gene matches: 3. Germline V gene sequence: CDR1 SGHTA, CDR2 FQGTGA. The CDR3 has 15 residues. The CDR3 DNA follows: TGTGCCAGCAGCTTGGACAGGGCTACCAAAAACATTCAGTACTTC. Translating gives CASSLDRATKNIQYF.

The chain joins TRBV7-9 to TRBJ2-3; possible D gene TRBD2, 5 bases. Germline V gene data show CDR1 as SEHNR and CDR2 as FQNEAQ (reference sequence). V dropped 6 bases and J dropped 2 bases, with 24 bases sitting between them. The CDR3 is made up of 18 amino acids. The CDR3 DNA follows: TGTGCCAGCAGTCTTCCCCCACGCGACCCTCGGGACACAGATACGCAGTATTTT. Translation: CASSLPPRDPRDTDTQYF.

This chain joins TRBV7-9 and TRBJ1-4, with 9 positions matching TRBD1. J was trimmed by 8 bases and V by 5 bases; bases with no gene match: 6. In germline, CDR1 is SEHNR, CDR2 FQNEAQ (reference sequence). The CDR3 length is 14 residues. CDR3 sequence reads: CASSGQGRGEKLFF. The CDR3 DNA reads TGTGCCAGCAGCGGACAGGGGAGAGGGGAAAAACTGTTTTTT.

This rearrangement joins TRBV6-2 or TRBV6-3 to TRBJ1-1; D is perhaps TRBD1 (6 bases). The CDR3 has 12 amino acids. Germline V gene data show CDR1 as MNHEY and CDR2 as SVGEGT. The V end lost 4 bases, the J end lost 11 bases, and 14 bases lay between the germline ends. The DNA of the CDR3 is TGTGCCAGCAGTTCAGGGGCAGGCGGGGCTTTCTTT. Translated: CASSSGAGGAFF.

The V call is TRBV6-5, the J call TRBJ1-5; the match to TRBD1 covers 9 bases. Germline trimming cut 6 bases from V and 1 base from J; bases unmatched to any gene: 4. Germline V gene lookup returns CDR1 MNHEY and CDR2 SVGAGI. The CDR3 extends over 15 amino acids. CDR3 amino acids: CASRGQGGSNQPQHF. The CDR3 DNA reads TGTGCCAGCAGGGGACAGGGAGGCAGCAATCAGCCCCAGCATTTT.

The gene calls are TRBV7-2 and TRBJ2-1, with 9 bases matching TRBD2. CDR1 is SGHTA and CDR2 is FQGNSA in the germline V gene. The V gene end was trimmed by 5 bases and the J gene end by 5 bases; junction bases not matched to a gene: 10. The CDR3 runs 16 residues. Here the CDR3 DNA reads TGTGCCAGCAGCGCCCTTCCGGGACTAGCTAACAATGAGCAGTTCTTC. This gives the protein CASSALPGLANNEQFF. The full variable domain, its missing parts supplied by reference TRBV7-2 and TRBJ2-1, is GAGVSQSPSNKVTEKGKDVELRCDPISGHTALYWYRQSLGQGLEFLIYFQGNSAPDKSGLPSDRFSAERTGGSVSTLTIQRTQQEDSAVYLCASSALPGLANNEQFFGPGTRLTVL.

This chain uses TRBV5-1 with TRBJ2-1; TRBD1 is a possible D gene (5 bases). Trimming shortened V by 3 bases and J by 7 bases, and 14 bases separated the two germline ends. CDR1 and CDR2 (germline): SGHRS, YFSETQ. This CDR3 has 14 amino acids. CDR3 DNA: TGCGCCAGCAGCTCGAATCCGACAGTTAATGAGCAGTTCTTC. Translating it yields CASSSNPTVNEQFF.